The rows below give T cell receptor beta chains drawn from one sample of a study of blood T cell repertoires in COVID-19. This table comes from immunoSEQ multiplex PCR, and its TCRdb copy is limited to in-frame clones, with some not included. The repertoire holds 49,000 or so clones, with roughly 88% as singletons. The sample comprised peripheral blood. The receptors come from a man between 45 and 60 years old with acute or convalescent COVID-19. Each CDR3 is given with its conserved first and last residue. D genes are given only for firm matches. Rows may omit the clone size; those that give it use once, few, many or a size class.

CDR3aa | CDR3nt | d_gene | v_gene | len | j_gene | abundance
CAIREGQNQETQYF | TGTGCCATCAGGGAGGGGCAGAATCAAGAGACCCAGTACTTC | - | TRBV10-3 | 14 | TRBJ2-5 | -
CASTLNPQGPSGELFF | TGTGCCAGCACCTTAAACCCCCAGGGGCCCTCCGGGGAGCTGTTTTTT | - | TRBV7-2 | 16 | TRBJ2-2 | -
CASSVDASGPRRQRKMNTEAFF | TGTGCCAGCAGCGTAGATGCGTCAGGCCCAAGGCGACAAAGGAAAATGAACACTGAAGCTTTCTTT | - | TRBV9 | 22 | TRBJ1-1 | -
CASSLVGGAPYNEQFF | TGTGCCAGCAGCTTAGTAGGGGGAGCACCCTACAATGAGCAGTTCTTC | - | TRBV7-2 | 16 | TRBJ2-1 | -
CASSQGASGSSSTDTQYF | TGCGCCAGCAGCCAAGGGGCTAGCGGATCCTCTAGCACAGATACGCAGTATTTT | TRBD2 | TRBV4-1 | 18 | TRBJ2-3 | -
CAWSVGRGEGDEQYF | TGTGCCTGGAGTGTCGGACGTGGGGAGGGTGACGAGCAGTACTTC | TRBD2 | TRBV30 | 15 | TRBJ2-7 | -
CASSLDGQRPGWVTEAFF | TGTGCCAGCAGCTTGGATGGCCAGCGGCCGGGGTGGGTCACTGAAGCTTTCTTT | - | TRBV5-8 | 18 | TRBJ1-1 | -
CASSTGANTEAFF | TGTGCCAGCAGTACAGGGGCGAACACTGAAGCTTTCTTT | TRBD1 | TRBV12-3/TRBV12-4 | 13 | TRBJ1-1 | once
CASSPTDITNQPQHF | TGTGCCAGCAGTCCGACGGACATAACGAATCAGCCCCAGCATTTT | - | TRBV6-5 | 15 | TRBJ1-5 | -
CASSSAGDRADTQYF | TGCGCCAGCAGCTCAGCGGGGGATCGGGCAGATACGCAGTATTTT | TRBD2 | TRBV5-1 | 15 | TRBJ2-3 | once
CASNPRARRTNEKLFF | TGTGCCAGCAACCCACGGGCCAGGAGGACTAATGAAAAACTGTTTTTT | - | TRBV5-8 | 16 | TRBJ1-4 | once
CASSPRGTGDYGYTF | TGTGCCAGCAGCCCGAGGGGGACAGGAGACTATGGCTACACCTTC | TRBD1 | TRBV7-2 | 15 | TRBJ1-2 | once
CASKRTVNEKLFF | TGTGCCAGCAAACGAACTGTGAATGAAAAACTGTTTTTT | - | TRBV2 | 13 | TRBJ1-4 | -
CASSSLPGQGGYGYTF | TGTGCCAGCAGTTCACTACCGGGACAGGGTGGTTATGGCTACACCTTC | TRBD1 | TRBV6-2/TRBV6-3 | 16 | TRBJ1-2 | few
CASRLSTGETQYF | TGCGCCAGCAGGCTTAGCACAGGGGAGACCCAGTACTTC | - | TRBV5-1 | 13 | TRBJ2-5 | -
CVGGKMKTQYF | TGTGTCGGCGGAAAGATGAAGACCCAGTACTTC | - | TRBV27 | 11 | TRBJ2-5 | -
CASTYRQSNYGYTF | TGTGCCAGCACGTACAGACAGTCTAACTATGGCTACACCTTC | - | TRBV2 | 14 | TRBJ1-2 | -
CASSQGSGHTNEKLFF | TGTGCCAGCAGCCAGGGGTCTGGACACACTAATGAAAAACTGTTTTTT | - | TRBV7-6 | 16 | TRBJ1-4 | -
CASSQDRTGGRDTQYF | TGTGCCAGCAGCCAAGATAGGACGGGAGGGAGGGATACGCAGTATTTT | TRBD2 | TRBV4-2 | 16 | TRBJ2-3 | -
CASSMAAGAYEQYF | TGTGCCAGTAGTATGGCAGCGGGTGCCTACGAGCAGTACTTC | - | TRBV19 | 14 | TRBJ2-7 | few
CASSYGQAHQPQHF | TGTGCCAGCAGTTACGGCCAGGCTCATCAGCCCCAGCATTTT | - | TRBV6-6 | 14 | TRBJ1-5 | -
CASSLSRVSPLHF | TGTGCCAGCAGCTTAAGCAGGGTTTCACCCCTCCACTTT | - | TRBV7-2 | 13 | TRBJ1-6 | -
CASSPTSGRNEQFF | TGCGCCAGCAGCCCTACTAGCGGCCGAAATGAGCAGTTCTTC | TRBD2 | TRBV5-1 | 14 | TRBJ2-1 | -
CASSQAGLGVGSSYNSPLHF | TGTGCCAGCAGCCAAGCAGGGTTAGGGGTCGGTAGCTCCTATAATTCACCCCTCCACTTT | - | TRBV3-1/TRBV3-2 | 20 | TRBJ1-6 | -
CASSEALRHITDTQYF | TGTGCCAGCAGTGAAGCGCTGAGACACATCACAGATACGCAGTATTTT | - | TRBV6-1 | 16 | TRBJ2-3 | -
CASSVGTSGRVYEQYF | TGTGCCAGCAGCGTGGGGACTAGCGGGAGGGTATACGAGCAGTACTTC | TRBD2 | TRBV9 | 16 | TRBJ2-7 | -
CASSLSRTGNSPLHF | TGTGCCAGCAGTTTATCTAGGACAGGGAATTCACCCCTCCACTTT | TRBD1 | TRBV27 | 15 | TRBJ1-6 | -
CASSLAGTGDGYTF | TGTGCCAGCAGCTTAGCAGGGACAGGGGATGGCTACACCTTC | TRBD1 | TRBV7-2 | 14 | TRBJ1-2 | -
CASSQESAQGTYSGNTIYF | TGCGCCAGCAGCCAAGAATCTGCTCAGGGTACCTACTCTGGAAACACCATATATTTT | - | TRBV4-3 | 19 | TRBJ1-3 | -
CASSQGTHSNQPQHF | TGTGCCAGCAGCCAGGGGACTCATAGCAATCAGCCCCAGCATTTT | - | TRBV3-1/TRBV3-2 | 15 | TRBJ1-5 | -
CASSPGQNNYGYTF | TGTGCCAGCAGCCCGGGACAGAATAACTATGGCTACACCTTC | TRBD1 | TRBV7-9 | 14 | TRBJ1-2 | -
CASKSGVEETQYF | TGTGCCAGCAAGAGTGGAGTAGAAGAGACCCAGTACTTC | - | TRBV7-3 | 13 | TRBJ2-5 | -
CASSETVGKLFF | TGCGCCAGCAGCGAAACGGTTGGAAAACTGTTTTTT | - | TRBV5-1 | 12 | TRBJ1-4 | -
CASSLGRGSPNYEQYF | TGTGCCAGCAGCTTAGGAAGGGGTAGTCCGAACTACGAGCAGTACTTC | - | TRBV7-2 | 16 | TRBJ2-7 | -
CASSPGQGSFSGANVLTF | TGTGCCAGCTCACCAGGACAGGGAAGTTTCTCTGGGGCCAACGTCCTGACTTTC | TRBD1 | TRBV18 | 18 | TRBJ2-6 | -
CASSPGTDQPQHF | TGTGCCAGCAGCCCCGGGACAGATCAGCCCCAGCATTTT | TRBD1 | TRBV7-8 | 13 | TRBJ1-5 | -
CARRHSLTERNEQFF | TGTGCCAGAAGACATTCATTGACAGAGCGCAATGAGCAGTTCTTC | - | TRBV5-3 | 15 | TRBJ2-1 | -
CASSRGRIENSPLHF | TGTGCCAGCAGTAGGGGGAGAATTGAGAATTCACCCCTCCACTTT | - | TRBV6-5 | 15 | TRBJ1-6 | -
CASSLTGSLNNEQFF | TGTGCCAGCAGCTTAACTGGGAGCTTGAACAATGAGCAGTTCTTC | - | TRBV7-2 | 15 | TRBJ2-1 | -
CASRGLTGSGSPLHF | TGTGCCAGTAGGGGGCTTACAGGGTCCGGGTCACCCCTCCACTTT | - | TRBV19 | 15 | TRBJ1-6 | -
CATSDLGWGLTEAFF | TGTGCCACCAGCGACCTCGGATGGGGGCTCACTGAAGCTTTCTTT | - | TRBV15 | 15 | TRBJ1-1 | -
CSITGDYEQYF | TGCAGTATAACAGGGGACTACGAGCAGTACTTC | TRBD1 | TRBV20-1 | 11 | TRBJ2-7 | -